This TCR beta chain was profiled in a study of shared clonotypes between healthy human individuals. Across the study: Aged 18 to 49, the donors were a couple of women and a few men. Study results and caveats: Sharing across four donors was seen in 4% to 6.5% of naive CD4 clonotypes.

Researchers ran the assay at a deep level. Original methodology: As immunoSEQ supplied junction-only sequences (without quality scores), filtering differed. Assay: immunoSEQ multiplex PCR; the TCRdb copy retains only in-frame clones and omits some. That table supplies the V and J calls and clone size; D and trimming were determined from the DNA. The sample records some 600,000 clones, 95% to 97% being singletons. CD45RO-negative, CCR7-positively selected cells formed the naive CD8 fraction, excluding terminally differentiated effector memory CD45RA+ cells. This CDR3 has 15 residues. CDR1 is MDHEN and CDR2 is SYDVKM in the germline V gene. Trimming at V came to 8 bases and at J to 6 bases, leaving 9 bases not matched to a gene. With respect to this clone: Its matching antigen is unknown.

This TCR derives from a woman under 40 in good health. This chain links TRBV28 with TRBJ2-1, with 11 bases fitting TRBD2. Sample: naive CD8+ T cells sorted from blood. DNA of the CDR3: TGTGCCAGCCGCCTCGGACTAGCGGGCTTCAATGAGCAGTTCTTC. Protein product: CASRLGLAGFNEQFF.